The next 2 T cell receptor beta chains were all read from a single sample in a study of Graves' ophthalmopathy and Graves' hyperthyroidism. Researchers took RNA transcripts and amplified TCR beta CDR3 regions from them. HTBI primers were employed in first-round RT-PCR, then a second-round multiplex PCR followed. TCRdb called the multiplex PCR reads again in MiXCR, with one record for every CDR3 protein. Here the sample spans roughly 1.1 million distinct CDR3 sequences, 35% to 45% being singletons. The sequenced sample was peripheral blood or thyroid tissue (not recorded which). The receptors here all came from an adult man with Graves' hyperthyroidism.

This clonotype was picked up a small number of times. The chain carries TRBV29-1 and TRBJ1-4; D not certain. Germline V gene data show CDR1 as SQVTM and CDR2 as ANQGSEA. Trimming took off 4 bases at V and 2 bases at J, with 5 bases between the two ends. The CDR3 spans 12 residues. CDR3: CSVAGTNEKLFF. The CDR3 region has the DNA TGCAGCGTTGCGGGGACTAATGAAAAACTGTTTTTT.

At least ten counts were recorded for this clonotype. This chain connects TRBV5-8 to TRBJ1-2; D gene uncertain. The CDR3 totals 14 residues. The germline CDR1 and CDR2 sequences are SGHTS and YDEGEE. Trimming cost V 4 bases and J 1 base, with 11 bases left between them. CDR3 nucleotides: TGTGCCAGCAGCGCCGAGAGGAGTAACTATGGCTACACCTTC. Its protein product is CASSAERSNYGYTF. Complete variable domain (other parts from reference TRBV5-8 and TRBJ1-2): EAGVTQSPTHLIKTRGQQATLRCSPISGHTSVYWYQQALGLGLQFLLWYDEGEERNRGNFPPRFSGRQFPNYSSELNVNALELEDSALYLCASSAERSNYGYTFGSGTRLTVV.